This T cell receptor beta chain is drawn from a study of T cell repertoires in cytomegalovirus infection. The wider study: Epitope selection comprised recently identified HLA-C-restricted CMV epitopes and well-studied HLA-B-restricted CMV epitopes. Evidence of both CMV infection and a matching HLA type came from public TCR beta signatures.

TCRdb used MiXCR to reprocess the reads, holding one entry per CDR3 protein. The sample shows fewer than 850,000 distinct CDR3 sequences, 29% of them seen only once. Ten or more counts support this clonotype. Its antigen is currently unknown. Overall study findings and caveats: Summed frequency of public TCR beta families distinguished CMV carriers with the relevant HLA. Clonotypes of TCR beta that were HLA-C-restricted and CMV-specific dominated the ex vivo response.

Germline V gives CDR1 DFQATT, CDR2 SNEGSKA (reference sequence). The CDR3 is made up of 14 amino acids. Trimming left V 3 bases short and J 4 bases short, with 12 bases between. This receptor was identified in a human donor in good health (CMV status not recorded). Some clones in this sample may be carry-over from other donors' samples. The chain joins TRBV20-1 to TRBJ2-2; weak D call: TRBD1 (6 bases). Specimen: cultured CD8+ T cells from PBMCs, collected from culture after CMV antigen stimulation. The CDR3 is CSASLTGPTGELFF. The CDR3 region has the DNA TGCAGTGCTAGTTTAACAGGGCCCACCGGGGAGCTGTTTTTT.